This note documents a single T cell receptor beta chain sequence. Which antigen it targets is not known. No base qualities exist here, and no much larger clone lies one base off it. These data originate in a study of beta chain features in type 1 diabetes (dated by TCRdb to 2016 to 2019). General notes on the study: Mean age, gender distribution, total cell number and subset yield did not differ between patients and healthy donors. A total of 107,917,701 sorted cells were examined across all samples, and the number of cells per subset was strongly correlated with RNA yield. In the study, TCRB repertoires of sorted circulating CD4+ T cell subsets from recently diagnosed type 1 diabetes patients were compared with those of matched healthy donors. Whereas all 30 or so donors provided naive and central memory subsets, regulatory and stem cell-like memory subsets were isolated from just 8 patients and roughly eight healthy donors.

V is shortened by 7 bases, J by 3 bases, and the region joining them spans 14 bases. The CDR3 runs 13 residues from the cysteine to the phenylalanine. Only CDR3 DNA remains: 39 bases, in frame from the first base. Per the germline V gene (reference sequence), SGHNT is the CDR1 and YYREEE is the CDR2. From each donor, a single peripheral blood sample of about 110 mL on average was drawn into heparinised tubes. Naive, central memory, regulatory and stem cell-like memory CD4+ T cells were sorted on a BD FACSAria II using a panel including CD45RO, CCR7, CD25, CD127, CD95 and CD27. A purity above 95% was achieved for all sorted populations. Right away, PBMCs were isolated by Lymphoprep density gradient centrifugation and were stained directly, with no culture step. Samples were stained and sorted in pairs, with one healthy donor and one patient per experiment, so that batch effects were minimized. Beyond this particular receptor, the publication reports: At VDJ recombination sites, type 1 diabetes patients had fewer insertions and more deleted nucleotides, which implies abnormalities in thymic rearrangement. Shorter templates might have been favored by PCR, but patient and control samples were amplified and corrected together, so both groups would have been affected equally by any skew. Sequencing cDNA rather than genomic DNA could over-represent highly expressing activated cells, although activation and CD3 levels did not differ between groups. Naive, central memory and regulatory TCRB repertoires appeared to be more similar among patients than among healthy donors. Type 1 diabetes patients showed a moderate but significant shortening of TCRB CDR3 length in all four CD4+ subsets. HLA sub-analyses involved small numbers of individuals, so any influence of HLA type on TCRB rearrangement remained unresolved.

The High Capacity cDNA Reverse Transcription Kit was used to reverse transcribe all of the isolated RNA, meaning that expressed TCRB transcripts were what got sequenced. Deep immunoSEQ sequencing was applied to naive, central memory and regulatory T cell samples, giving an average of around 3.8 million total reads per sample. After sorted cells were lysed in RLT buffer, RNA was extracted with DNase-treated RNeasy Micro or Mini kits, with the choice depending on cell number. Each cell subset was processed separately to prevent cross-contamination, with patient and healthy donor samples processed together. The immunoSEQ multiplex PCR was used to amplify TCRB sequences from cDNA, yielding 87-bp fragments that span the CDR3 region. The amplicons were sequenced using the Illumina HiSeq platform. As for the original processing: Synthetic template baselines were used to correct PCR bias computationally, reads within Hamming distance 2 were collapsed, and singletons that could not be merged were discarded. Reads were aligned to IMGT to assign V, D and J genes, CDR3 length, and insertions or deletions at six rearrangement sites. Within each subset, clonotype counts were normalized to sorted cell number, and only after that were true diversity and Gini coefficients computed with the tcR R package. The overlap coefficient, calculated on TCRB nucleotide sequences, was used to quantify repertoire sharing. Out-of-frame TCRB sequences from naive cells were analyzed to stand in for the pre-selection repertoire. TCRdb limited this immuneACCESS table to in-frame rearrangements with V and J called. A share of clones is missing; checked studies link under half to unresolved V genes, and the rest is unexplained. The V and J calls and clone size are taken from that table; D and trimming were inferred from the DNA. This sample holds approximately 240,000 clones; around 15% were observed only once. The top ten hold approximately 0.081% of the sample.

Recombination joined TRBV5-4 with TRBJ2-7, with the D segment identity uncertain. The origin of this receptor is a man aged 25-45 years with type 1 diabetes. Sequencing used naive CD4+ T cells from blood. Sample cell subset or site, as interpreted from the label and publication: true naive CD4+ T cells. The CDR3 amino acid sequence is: CASGTSPYYEQYF. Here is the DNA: TGTGCCAGCGGTACATCACCCTACTACGAGCAGTACTTC. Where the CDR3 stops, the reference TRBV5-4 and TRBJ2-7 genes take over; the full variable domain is ETGVTQSPTHLIKTRGQQVTLRCSSQSGHNTVSWYQQALGQGPQFIFQYYREEENGRGNFPPRFSGLQFPNYSSELNVNALELDDSALYLCASGTSPYYEQYFGPGTRLTVT.